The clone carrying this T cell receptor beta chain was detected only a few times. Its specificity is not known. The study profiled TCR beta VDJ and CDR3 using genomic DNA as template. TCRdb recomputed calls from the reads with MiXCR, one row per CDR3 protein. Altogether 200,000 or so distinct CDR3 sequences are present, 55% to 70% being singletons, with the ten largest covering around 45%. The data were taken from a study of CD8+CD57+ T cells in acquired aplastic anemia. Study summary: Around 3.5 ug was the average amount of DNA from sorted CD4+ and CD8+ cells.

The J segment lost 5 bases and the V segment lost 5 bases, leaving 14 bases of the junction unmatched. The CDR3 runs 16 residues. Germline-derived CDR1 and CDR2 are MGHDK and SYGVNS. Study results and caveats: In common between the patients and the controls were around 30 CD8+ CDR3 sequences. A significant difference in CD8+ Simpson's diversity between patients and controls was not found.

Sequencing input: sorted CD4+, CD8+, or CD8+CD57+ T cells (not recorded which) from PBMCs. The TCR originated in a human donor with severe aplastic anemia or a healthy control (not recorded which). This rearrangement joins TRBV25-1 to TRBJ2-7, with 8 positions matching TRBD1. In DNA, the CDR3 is TGTGCCAGCAGTCCGCCCCCCGACAGGGGCATCAACGAGCAGTACTTC. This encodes CASSPPPDRGINEQYF.